This T cell receptor (beta chain) was identified during a study of CD8+CD57+ T cells in acquired aplastic anemia. For the study at large: Average DNA yield from sorted CD4+ and CD8+ cells was around 3.2 ug.

Both TCR beta VDJ combination and CDR3 sequence profiling were carried out. Genomic DNA was the template for this profiling. MiXCR, run by TCRdb on the reads, gives a single entry per CDR3 protein. The sample records more than 200,000 distinct CDR3 sequences, around 49% being singletons. Remarks on this clonotype: A clone one base away is much larger, so this may be a read error.

Individuals selected for sequencing had exhibited CD8+CD57+ cell expansion on flow cytometry. The patients, all of them, had severe acquired aplastic anemia. The germline gives CDR1 DFQATT, CDR2 SNEGSKA (reference sequence). The CDR3 has 17 residues. The sequenced sample consisted of sorted CD4+, CD8+, or CD8+CD57+ T cells (not recorded which) from PBMCs. The clonotype comes from a human donor with aplastic anemia. The J gene is TRBJ2-1, the V gene TRBV20-1, with TRBD2 as a possible D gene (6 bases). The CDR3 protein is CSAPIQRTGTGRNEQLF. CDR3 sequence (DNA): TGCAGTGCTCCGATTCAGAGAACCGGGACTGGGCGGAATGAGCAGCTCTTC.